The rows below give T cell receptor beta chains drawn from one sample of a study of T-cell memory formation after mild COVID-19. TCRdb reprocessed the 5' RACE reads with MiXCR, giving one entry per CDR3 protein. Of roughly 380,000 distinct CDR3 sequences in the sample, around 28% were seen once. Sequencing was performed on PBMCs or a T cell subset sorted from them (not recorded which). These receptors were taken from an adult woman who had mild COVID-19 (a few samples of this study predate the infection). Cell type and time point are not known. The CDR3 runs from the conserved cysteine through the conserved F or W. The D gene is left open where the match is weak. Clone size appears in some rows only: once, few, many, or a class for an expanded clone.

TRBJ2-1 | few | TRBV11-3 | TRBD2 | TGTGCCAGCAGCCCCAAGGTTAGCGGGAGATCCTACAATGAGCAGTTCTTC | CASSPKVSGRSYNEQFF
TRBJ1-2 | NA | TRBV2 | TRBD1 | TGTGCCAGCAGGAATACTTACAGGGGTGGCGGCTACACCTTC | CASRNTYRGGGYTF
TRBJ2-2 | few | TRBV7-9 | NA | TGTGCCAGCAGCCACGGACAGTTCGCGAACACCGGGGAGCTGTTTTTT | CASSHGQFANTGELFF
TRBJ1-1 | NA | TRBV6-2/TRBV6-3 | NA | TGTGCCAGCAGCCCGGTTCTGGGACGGAGGAACACTGAAGCTTTCTTT | CASSPVLGRRNTEAFF
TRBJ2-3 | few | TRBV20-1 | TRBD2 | TGCAGTGCTAGAGTTCTCGGGAGGGCAGGAGATACGCAGTATTTT | CSARVLGRAGDTQYF
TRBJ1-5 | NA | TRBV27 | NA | TGTGCCAGCAGTTTAGACAGGTTTAGCAATCAGCCCCAGCATTTT | CASSLDRFSNQPQHF
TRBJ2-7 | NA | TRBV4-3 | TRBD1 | TGCGCCAGCAGCCAAGAGGTGACAGGGTACGACGGCGAGCAGTACTTC | CASSQEVTGYDGEQYF
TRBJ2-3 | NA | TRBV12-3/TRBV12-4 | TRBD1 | TGTGCCAGCAGTCCAGCAGGGGGCGGTGGAGATACGCAGTATTTT | CASSPAGGGGDTQYF
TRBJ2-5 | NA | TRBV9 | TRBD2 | TGTGCCAGCAGCGCGGGGGGGCTATTCGGGGAGACCCAGTACTTC | CASSAGGLFGETQYF
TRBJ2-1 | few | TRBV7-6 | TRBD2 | TGTGCCAGCTACTGGGGAACCGGGGGGGCGGGCGAGCAGTTCTTC | CASYWGTGGAGEQFF
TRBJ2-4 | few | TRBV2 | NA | TGTGCCAGCAGTTCCCGGATTGGGGACATTCAGTACTTC | CASSSRIGDIQYF
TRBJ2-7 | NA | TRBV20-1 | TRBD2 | TGCAGTGCGGAGACTGGGATAGCGGGAGGGCCTCAGTACTTC | CSAETGIAGGPQYF
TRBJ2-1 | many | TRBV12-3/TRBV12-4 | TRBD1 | TGTGCCAGCAGTTTGGGGACAGGGGGCAATGAGCAGTTCTTC | CASSLGTGGNEQFF
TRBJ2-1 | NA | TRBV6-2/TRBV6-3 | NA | TGTGCCAGCAAATCCCGACCGGGGGTCAGCGATGAGCAGTTCTTC | CASKSRPGVSDEQFF
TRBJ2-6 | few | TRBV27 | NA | TGTGCCAGCAGTTTAAGGGGGGCGGGGGCCAACGTCCTGACTTTC | CASSLRGAGANVLTF
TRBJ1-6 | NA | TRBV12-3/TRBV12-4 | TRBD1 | TGTGCCAGCGCCGGGACAGGTTCTTTGGGGAATTCACCCCTCCACTTT | CASAGTGSLGNSPLHF
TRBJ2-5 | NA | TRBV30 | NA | TGTGCCTGGAGTTACATAATCCCGGCAGAGACCCAGTACTTC | CAWSYIIPAETQYF
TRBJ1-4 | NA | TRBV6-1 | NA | TGTGCCAGCAGCGTGACCGGAGAAAAACTGTTTTTT | CASSVTGEKLFF
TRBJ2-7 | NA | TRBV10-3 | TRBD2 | TGTGCCACACTAGATCTTCAGCGGGGGGACGACTACGAGCAGTACTTC | CATLDLQRGDDYEQYF
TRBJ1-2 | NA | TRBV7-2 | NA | TGTGCCAGCAGCTTAGTTCCCCGGGTTGATTACTATGGCTACACCTTC | CASSLVPRVDYYGYTF
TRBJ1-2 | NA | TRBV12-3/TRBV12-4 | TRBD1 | TGTGCCAGCAGTCCGGACAGGGGATATGGCTACACCTTC | CASSPDRGYGYTF
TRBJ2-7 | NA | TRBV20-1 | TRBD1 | TGCAGTGCTAGAGTCCCGACAGGGACCTACGAGCAGTACTTC | CSARVPTGTYEQYF
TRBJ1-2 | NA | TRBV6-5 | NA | TGTGCCAGCAGTTACTCCAGGGACCACTATGGCTACACCTTC | CASSYSRDHYGYTF
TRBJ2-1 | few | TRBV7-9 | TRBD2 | TGTGCCAGCAGCCAACTAGCGGGAGGGGGCAATGAGCAGTTCTTC | CASSQLAGGGNEQFF
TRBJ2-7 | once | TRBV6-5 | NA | TGTGCCAGCAGGAAACCGGGACTGAACGAGCAGTACTTC | CASRKPGLNEQYF
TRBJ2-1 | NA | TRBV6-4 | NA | TGTGCCAGCAGACAATACAATGAGCAGTTCTTC | CASRQYNEQFF
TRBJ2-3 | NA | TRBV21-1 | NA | TGTGCCAGCAGCTCCACCCTTGGCACAGATACGCAGTATTTT | CASSSTLGTDTQYF
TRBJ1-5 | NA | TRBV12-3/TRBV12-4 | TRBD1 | TGTGCCAGCAGTTTATCGTTCGGACAGGGGGCATTTCAGCCCCAGCATTTT | CASSLSFGQGAFQPQHF
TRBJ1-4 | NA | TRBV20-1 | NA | TGCAGTGCCCCTGGGGGACGGCTGTTTTTT | CSAPGGRLFF
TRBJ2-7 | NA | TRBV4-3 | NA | TGCGCCAGCAGCCAAGGGAGCAGGGTACCCGAGCAGTACTTC | CASSQGSRVPEQYF
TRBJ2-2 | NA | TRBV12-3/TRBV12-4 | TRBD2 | TGTGCCAGCAGTTCACAGACTAGCGGGAGTCCCGGGGAGCTGTTTTTT | CASSSQTSGSPGELFF
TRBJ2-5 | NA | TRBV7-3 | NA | TGTGCCAGCAGCTTATCCTCCTCGGAAGAGACCCAGTACTTC | CASSLSSSEETQYF
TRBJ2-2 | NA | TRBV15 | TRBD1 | TGTGCCACCAGCACGGGACAGGGAATCACCGGGGAGCTGTTTTTT | CATSTGQGITGELFF
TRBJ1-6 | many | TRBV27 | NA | TGTGCCAGCAGGGCCCTTTGGGGGGGGCTGGATTCACCCCTCCACTTT | CASRALWGGLDSPLHF
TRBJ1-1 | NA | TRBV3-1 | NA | TGTGCCAGCAGCACGCCGGGGTACACTGAAGCTTTCTTT | CASSTPGYTEAFF
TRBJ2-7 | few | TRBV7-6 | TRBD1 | TGTGCCAGCCGCGCGGACAGGGGGCTAGACGAGCAGTACTTC | CASRADRGLDEQYF
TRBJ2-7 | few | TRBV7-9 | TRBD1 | TGTGCCAGCAGCGAGAACAGGGGAACCCCCTACGAGCAGTACTTC | CASSENRGTPYEQYF
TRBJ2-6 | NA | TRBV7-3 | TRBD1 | TGTGCCAGCAGCTTAGGACAGGGGGGCCCTGGGGCCAACGTCCTGACTTTC | CASSLGQGGPGANVLTF
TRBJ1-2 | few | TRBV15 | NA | TGTGCCACCAGCAGAGAAGAGGGTGGCTACACCTTC | CATSREEGGYTF
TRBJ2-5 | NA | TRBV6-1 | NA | TGTGCCAGCAGGAAGGGAGCCAAAGAGACCCAGTACTTC | CASRKGAKETQYF
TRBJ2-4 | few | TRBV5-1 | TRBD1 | TGCGCCAGCAGCGTGGGACAGGGGGGCGAGTTTCAGTACTTC | CASSVGQGGEFQYF
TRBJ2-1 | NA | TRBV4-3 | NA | TGCGCCAGCAGCCCTGTCTGGGGGACTCACTCCTACAATGAGCAGTTCTTC | CASSPVWGTHSYNEQFF
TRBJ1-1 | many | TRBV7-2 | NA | TGTGCCAGCAGCTTAACGGCAGGGAGCACTGAAGCTTTCTTT | CASSLTAGSTEAFF
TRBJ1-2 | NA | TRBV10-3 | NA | TGTGCCATCAGTGAGATATCAGGGTTGTTGGGCTACACCTTC | CAISEISGLLGYTF
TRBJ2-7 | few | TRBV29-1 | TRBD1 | TGCAGCGTTGAAGGGATACCGGGACAGGGGATGGACGAGCAGTACTTC | CSVEGIPGQGMDEQYF
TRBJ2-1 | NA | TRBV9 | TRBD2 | TGTGCCAGCAGCGTAGAAAGCGGGGAGTACAATGAGCAGTTCTTC | CASSVESGEYNEQFF
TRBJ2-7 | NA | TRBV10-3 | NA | TGTGCCATCAGTGGAGGGGGAGGCGAGCAGTACTTC | CAISGGGGEQYF
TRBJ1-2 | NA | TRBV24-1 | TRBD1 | TGTGCCACCAGTGAGAGGGACAGCTACTATGGCTACACCTTC | CATSERDSYYGYTF
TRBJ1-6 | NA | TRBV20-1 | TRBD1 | TGCAGTGCTAGAGTGGGGACAGGAGGCTCACCCCTCCACTTT | CSARVGTGGSPLHF
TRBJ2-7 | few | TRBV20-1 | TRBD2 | TGCAGTGCTAGGGCGGGAGCCACGGGGGACGAGCAGTACTTC | CSARAGATGDEQYF
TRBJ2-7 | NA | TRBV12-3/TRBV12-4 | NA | TGTGCCAGCACCTTAGGGAGACGAGAGTACTTC | CASTLGRREYF
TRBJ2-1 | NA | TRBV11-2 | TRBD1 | TGTGCCAGCAGCTCGCCGACAGGGGGGGCACCCAATGAGCAGTTATTC | CASSSPTGGAPNEQLF
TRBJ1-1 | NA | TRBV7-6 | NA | TGTGCCAGCAGCCCAGGACCGGTCCGGATGGAAGCTTTCTTT | CASSPGPVRMEAFF